This TCR beta chain was found in a study of T cell repertoires in cytomegalovirus infection (dated by TCRdb to the late 2010s). Background for the entire study: Peptide stimulations targeted recently identified HLA-C-restricted CMV epitopes, whose presentation resists viral immunomodulation, together with well-studied HLA-B-restricted epitopes. The HLA type of each donor mattered for the analysis, because public TCR beta signatures pointed to carriage of CMV infection along with the matching HLA type.

Sequenced on an Illumina HiSeq 1500. Using fastp at Q25 and MiXCR, TCRdb reprocessed the public reads and kept productive beta chains. A single entry per CDR3 protein holds the most common genes and DNA from its merged rows. Counted in this sample were fewer than 150,000 distinct CDR3 sequences; 30% to 35% of them appeared once. The ten largest clones take up 35% to 50% of the sample. Explained via the paper, the treatment or condition label denotes: in vitro stimulation with specific CMV peptide epitopes to enrich CMV-specific T cells. As concerns this clonotype: Its specific antigen is unknown. The record has no base qualities; no much larger clone is one base away.

V is pared back by 0 bases and J by 0 bases, with 12 bases lying between the germline termini. The CDR3, from cysteine to phenylalanine, totals 16 residues. CDR3 DNA is the only sequence kept; it has 48 bases, read in frame from the first base. Per the germline V gene (reference sequence), DFQATT is the CDR1 and SNEGSKA is the CDR2. General conclusions and limits of the study: The ex vivo response was dominated by HLA-C-restricted CMV-specific TCR beta clonotypes, which also provided the single most frequent clonotype in two of eight donors. Cumulative frequency of public TCR beta family members discriminated carriers of CMV infection plus the relevant HLA type in this cohort and an independent roughly 350-donor cohort.

This clonotype originated in a human donor in good health (CMV status not recorded). Some clones in this sample may be carry-over from other donors' samples. The chain couples TRBV20-1 to TRBJ1-3; too little of a D gene remains to name it. The specimen comprised CD8+ T cells from cultured PBMCs, sampled from culture after CMV antigen stimulation. The CDR3 corresponds to CSARDSDGSSGNTIYF. The nucleotide sequence reads as follows: TGCAGTGCTAGAGATAGCGACGGGAGCTCTGGAAACACCATATATTTT.